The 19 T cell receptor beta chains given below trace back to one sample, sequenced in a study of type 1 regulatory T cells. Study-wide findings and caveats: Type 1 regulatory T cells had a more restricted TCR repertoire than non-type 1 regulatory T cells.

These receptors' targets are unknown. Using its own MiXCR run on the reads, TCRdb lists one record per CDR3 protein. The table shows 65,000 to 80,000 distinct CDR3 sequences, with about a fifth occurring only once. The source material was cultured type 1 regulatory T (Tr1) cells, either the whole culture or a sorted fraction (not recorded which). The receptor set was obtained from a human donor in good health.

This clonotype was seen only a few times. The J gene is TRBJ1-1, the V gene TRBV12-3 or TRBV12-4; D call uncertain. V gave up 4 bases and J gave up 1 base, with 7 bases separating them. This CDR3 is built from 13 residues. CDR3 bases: TGTGCCAGCAGTTCCCAGTGGAACACTGAAGCTTTCTTT. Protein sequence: CASSSQWNTEAFF.

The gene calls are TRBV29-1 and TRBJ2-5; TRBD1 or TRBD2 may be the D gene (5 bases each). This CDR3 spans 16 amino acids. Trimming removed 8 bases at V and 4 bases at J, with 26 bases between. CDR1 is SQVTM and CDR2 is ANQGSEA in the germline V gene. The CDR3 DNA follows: TGCAGCATTATCGGGGCGCAGGGAAGGTTGGGAGAGACCCAGTACTTC. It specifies CSIIGAQGRLGETQYF. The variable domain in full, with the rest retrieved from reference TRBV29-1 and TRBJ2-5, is SAVISQKPSRDICQRGTSLTIQCQVDSQVTMMFWYRQQPGQSLTLIATANQGSEATYESGFVIDKFPISRPNLTFSTLTVSNMSPEDSSIYLCSIIGAQGRLGETQYFGPGTRLLVL.

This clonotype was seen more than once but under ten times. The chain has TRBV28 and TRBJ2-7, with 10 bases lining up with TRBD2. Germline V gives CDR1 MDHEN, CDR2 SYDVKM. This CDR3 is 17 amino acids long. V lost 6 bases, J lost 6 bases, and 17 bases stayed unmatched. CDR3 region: CASSAQRLAGPLGEQYF. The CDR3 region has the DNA TGTGCCAGCAGCGCCCAGCGACTAGCGGGCCCCTTAGGCGAGCAGTACTTC.

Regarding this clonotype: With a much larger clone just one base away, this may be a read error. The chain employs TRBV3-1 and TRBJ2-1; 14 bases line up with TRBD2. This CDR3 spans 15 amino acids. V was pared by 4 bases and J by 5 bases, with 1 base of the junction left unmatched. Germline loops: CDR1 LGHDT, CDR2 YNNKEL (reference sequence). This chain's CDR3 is CASSRLAGGHNEQFF. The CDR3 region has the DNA TGTGCCAGCAGCCGACTAGCGGGAGGGCACAATGAGCAGTTCTTC.

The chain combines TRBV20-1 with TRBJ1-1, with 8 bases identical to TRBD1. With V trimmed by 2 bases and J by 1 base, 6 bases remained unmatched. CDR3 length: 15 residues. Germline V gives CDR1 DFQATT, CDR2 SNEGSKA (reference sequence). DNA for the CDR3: TGCAGTGCTAGACGGACAGGGCTCTCGAACACTGAAGCTTTCTTT. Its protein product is CSARRTGLSNTEAFF.

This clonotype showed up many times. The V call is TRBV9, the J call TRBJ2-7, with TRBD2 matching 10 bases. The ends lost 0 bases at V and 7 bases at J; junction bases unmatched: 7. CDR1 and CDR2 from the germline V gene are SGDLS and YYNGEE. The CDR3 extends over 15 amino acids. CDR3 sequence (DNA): TGTGCCAGCAGCGTAGGGCTAGCGGGAGTCGAAGAGCAGTACTTC. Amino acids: CASSVGLAGVEEQYF. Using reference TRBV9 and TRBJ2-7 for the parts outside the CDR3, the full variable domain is DSGVTQTPKHLITATGQRVTLRCSPRSGDLSVYWYQQSLDQGLQFLIQYYNGEERAKGNILERFSAQQFPDLHSELNLSSLELGDSALYFCASSVGLAGVEEQYFGPGTRLTVT.

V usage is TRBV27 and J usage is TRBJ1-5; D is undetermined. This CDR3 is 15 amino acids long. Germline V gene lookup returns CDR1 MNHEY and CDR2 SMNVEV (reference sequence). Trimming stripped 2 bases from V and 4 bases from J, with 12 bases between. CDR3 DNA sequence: TGTGCCAGCAGTTTAGTACTCTCGGGGAATCAGCCCCAGCATTTT. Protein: CASSLVLSGNQPQHF.

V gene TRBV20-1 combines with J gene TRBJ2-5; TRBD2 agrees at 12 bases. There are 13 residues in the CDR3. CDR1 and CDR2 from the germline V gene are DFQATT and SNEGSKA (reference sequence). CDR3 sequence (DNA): TGCAGCGTTCCGGGACTAGCGGGAGAGACCCAGTACTTC. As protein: CSVPGLAGETQYF.

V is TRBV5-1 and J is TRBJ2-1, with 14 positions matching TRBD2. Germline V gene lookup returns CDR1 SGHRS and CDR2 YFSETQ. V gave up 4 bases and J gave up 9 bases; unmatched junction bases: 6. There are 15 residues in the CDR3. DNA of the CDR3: TGCGCCAGCAGCCAGACTAGCGGGAGGGCCTTTGAGCAGTTCTTC. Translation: CASSQTSGRAFEQFF.

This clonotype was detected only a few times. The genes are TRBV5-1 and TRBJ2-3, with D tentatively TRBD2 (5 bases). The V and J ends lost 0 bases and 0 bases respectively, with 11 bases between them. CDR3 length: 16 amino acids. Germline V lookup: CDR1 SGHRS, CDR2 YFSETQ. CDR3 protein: CASSLARASSTDTQYF. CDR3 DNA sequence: TGCGCCAGCAGCTTGGCGAGGGCCTCTAGCACAGATACGCAGTATTTT.

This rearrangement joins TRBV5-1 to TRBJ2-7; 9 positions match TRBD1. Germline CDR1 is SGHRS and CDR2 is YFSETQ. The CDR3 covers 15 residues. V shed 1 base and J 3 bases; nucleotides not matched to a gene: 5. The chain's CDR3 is CASSLWDREFYEQYF. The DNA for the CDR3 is TGCGCCAGCAGCTTGTGGGACAGGGAGTTCTACGAGCAGTACTTC. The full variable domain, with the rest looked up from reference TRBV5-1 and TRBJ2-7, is KAGVTQTPRYLIKTRGQQVTLSCSPISGHRSVSWYQQTPGQGLQFLFEYFSETQRNKGNFPGRFSGRQFSNSRSEMNVSTLELGDSALYLCASSLWDREFYEQYFGPGTRLTVT.

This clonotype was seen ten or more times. CDR3 sequence: CSARDPTGSSYEQYF. CDR3 in DNA: TGCAGTGCTAGAGATCCCACGGGAAGCTCCTACGAGCAGTACTTC. The V gene is TRBV20-1, the J gene TRBJ2-7, with D possibly being TRBD2 (5 bases). Trimming pared 0 bases from V and 0 bases from J, leaving 12 bases between. CDR3 length: 15 residues. Germline V CDR1 and CDR2: DFQATT, SNEGSKA (reference sequence).

Written as DNA, the CDR3 is TGTGCCAGCAGCTTGGCACGAGCCGGGCAGACCCAGTACTTC. Its translation is CASSLARAGQTQYF. The chain links TRBV5-5 to TRBJ2-5; D gene ambiguous. The CDR3 is made up of 14 amino acids. V lost 0 bases, J lost 6 bases, and 12 bases lay in between. Looked up from germline, CDR1 is SGHKS and CDR2 is YYEKEE (reference sequence).

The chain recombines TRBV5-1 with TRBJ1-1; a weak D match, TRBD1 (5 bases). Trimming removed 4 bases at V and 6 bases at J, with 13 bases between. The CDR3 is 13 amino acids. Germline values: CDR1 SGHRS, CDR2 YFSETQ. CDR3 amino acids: CASSPGGWAEAFF. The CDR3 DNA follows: TGCGCCAGCAGCCCTGGGGGTTGGGCTGAAGCTTTCTTT. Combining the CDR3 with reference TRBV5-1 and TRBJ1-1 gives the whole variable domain KAGVTQTPRYLIKTRGQQVTLSCSPISGHRSVSWYQQTPGQGLQFLFEYFSETQRNKGNFPGRFSGRQFSNSRSEMNVSTLELGDSALYLCASSPGGWAEAFFGQGTRLTVV.

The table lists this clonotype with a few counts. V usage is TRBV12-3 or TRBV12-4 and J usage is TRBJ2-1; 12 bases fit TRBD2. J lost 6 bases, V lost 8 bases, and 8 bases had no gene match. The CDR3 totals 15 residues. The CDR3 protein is CASGPGLAGTNEQFF. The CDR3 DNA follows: TGTGCCAGCGGACCCGGACTAGCGGGAACCAATGAGCAGTTCTTC.

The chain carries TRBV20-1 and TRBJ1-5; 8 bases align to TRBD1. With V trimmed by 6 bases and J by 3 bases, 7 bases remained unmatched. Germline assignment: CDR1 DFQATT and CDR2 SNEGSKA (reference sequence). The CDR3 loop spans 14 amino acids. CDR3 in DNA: TGCAGTGCAACAGGGGGAAACGACAATCAGCCCCAGCATTTT. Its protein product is CSATGGNDNQPQHF.

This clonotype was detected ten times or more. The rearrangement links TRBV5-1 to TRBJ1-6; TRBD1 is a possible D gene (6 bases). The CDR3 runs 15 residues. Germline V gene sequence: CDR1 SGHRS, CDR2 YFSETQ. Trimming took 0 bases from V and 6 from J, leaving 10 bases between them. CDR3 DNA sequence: TGCGCCAGCAGCTTGGCGGGGGGCAGTAATTCACCCCTCCACTTT. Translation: CASSLAGGSNSPLHF.

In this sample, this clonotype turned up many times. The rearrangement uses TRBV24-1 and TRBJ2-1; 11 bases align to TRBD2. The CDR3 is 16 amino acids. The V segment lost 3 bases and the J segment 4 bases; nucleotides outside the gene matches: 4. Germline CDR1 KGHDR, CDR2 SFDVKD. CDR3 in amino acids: CATSDPGTSGYNEQFF. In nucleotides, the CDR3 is TGTGCCACCAGTGATCCCGGGACTAGCGGATACAATGAGCAGTTCTTC.

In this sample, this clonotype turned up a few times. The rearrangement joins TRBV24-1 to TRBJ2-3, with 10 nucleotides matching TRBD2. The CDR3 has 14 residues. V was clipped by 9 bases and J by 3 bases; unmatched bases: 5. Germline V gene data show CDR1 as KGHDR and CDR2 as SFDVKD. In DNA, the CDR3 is TGTGCCACCGGGGGGACTAGCGCTACAGATACGCAGTATTTT. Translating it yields CATGGTSATDTQYF.